This T cell receptor (beta chain) was captured by sequencing in a study of T cell repertoires in cytomegalovirus infection. Looked up from germline, CDR1 is SEHNR and CDR2 is FQNEAQ (reference sequence). The length of the CDR3 is 15 residues. After removal of 5 bases from V and 7 bases from J, the junction contained 13 bases not matched to a gene. TCRdb processed the reads anew with MiXCR; each CDR3 protein has one entry. Among about 770,000 distinct CDR3 sequences, 25% to 30% were seen once, and the ten largest hold under 15%. Worth noting for this clonotype: Its antigen is not known.

This receptor was taken from a human donor in good health (CMV status not recorded). Some clones in this sample may be carry-over from other donors' samples. The sample in question was cultured CD8+ T cells from PBMCs, obtained from culture after CMV antigen stimulation. The chain has TRBV7-9 and TRBJ1-2; 7 positions agree with TRBD1. The CDR3 is CASSPLTTGPGGYTF. CDR3 coding DNA: TGTGCCAGCAGCCCCTTAACGACAGGGCCGGGTGGCTACACCTTC.